This T cell receptor (beta chain) appears in the sequencing data of a study of cytomegalovirus exposure and HLA in healthy donors. Study-level information: HLA-typed donors contributed around 82 million unique TCRs, which were held in an early data release.

About this clone: Its specificity is unknown.

V dropped 3 bases and J dropped 5; count of bases not matched to a gene: 11. The length of the CDR3 is 18 residues. Per germline, CDR1 MDHEN and CDR2 SYDVKM. Overall study results and limits: According to a later analysis, most TCR beta chains associated with CMV appeared HLA-restricted. Despite most TCR sequences being rare, some public TCRs occurred in many donors.

PCR employed 60 Vbeta and 13 Jbeta primers. TCRdb keeps only in-frame clones here, not all; method: immunoSEQ multiplex PCR. The table records around 130,000 clones, 75% to 85% of them present only once. The origin of this receptor is a male donor in good health and CMV-seronegative. The chain joins TRBV28 to TRBJ2-2, with 11 bases lining up with TRBD2. Sample: PBMCs. The CDR3 loop is CASSLYYNSGGGTGELFF. The DNA for the CDR3 is TGTGCCAGCAGTTTGTACTACAATAGCGGGGGGGGAACCGGGGAGCTGTTTTTT.